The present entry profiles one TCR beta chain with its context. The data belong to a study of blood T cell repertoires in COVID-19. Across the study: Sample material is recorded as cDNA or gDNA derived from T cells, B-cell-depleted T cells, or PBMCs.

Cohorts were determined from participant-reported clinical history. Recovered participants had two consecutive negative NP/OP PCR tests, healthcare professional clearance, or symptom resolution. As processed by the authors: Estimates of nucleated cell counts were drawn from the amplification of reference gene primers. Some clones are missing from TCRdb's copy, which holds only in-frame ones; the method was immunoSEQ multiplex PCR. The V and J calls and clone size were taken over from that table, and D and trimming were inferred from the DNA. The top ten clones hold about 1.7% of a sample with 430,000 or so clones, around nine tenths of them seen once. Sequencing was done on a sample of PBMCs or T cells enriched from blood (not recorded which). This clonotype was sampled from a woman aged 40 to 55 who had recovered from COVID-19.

DNA for the CDR3: TGTGCCAGCAGTTTGGCAGGGGGCAACAATGAGCAGTTCTTC. As protein: CASSLAGGNNEQFF. V and J are TRBV28 and TRBJ2-1, with 8 bases aligning to TRBD1. V was pared by 3 bases and J by 5 bases, with 3 bases of the junction left unmatched. Germline lookup yields CDR1 MDHEN and CDR2 SYDVKM. The CDR3 length is 14 residues.